Following are 9 T cell receptor beta chains from one sample sequenced in a study of blood T cell repertoires in COVID-19. TCRdb keeps only in-frame clones here, not all; method: immunoSEQ multiplex PCR. The table has 350,000 to 400,000 clones, more than 80% seen once. The sample consisted of peripheral blood. The receptors were gathered from a woman in her 30s with COVID-19, enrolled during active disease.

This clone was observed once. The chain employs TRBV7-9 and TRBJ2-1; no clear D gene. CDR1 and CDR2 from the germline V gene are SEHNR and FQNEAQ (reference sequence). Trimming took off 8 bases at V and 0 bases at J, with 11 bases between the two ends. The length of the CDR3 is 14 residues. The DNA for the CDR3 is TGTGCCAGCTGTCAGGAAAGCTCCTACAATGAGCAGTTCTTC. Translated: CASCQESSYNEQFF.

This chain joins TRBV4-1 and TRBJ1-2, with a tentative D call TRBD1 (6 bases). Germline CDR1 and CDR2: MGHRA and YSYEKL. Trimming removed 4 bases at V and 5 bases at J, with 17 bases between. This CDR3 is built from 15 residues. CDR3 sequence reads: CASSPRHDRTYGYTF. The CDR3 coding sequence is TGCGCCAGCAGCCCCCGACATGACAGGACTTATGGCTACACCTTC.

The chain is built from TRBV5-4 and TRBJ2-6; D is undetermined. Trimming left V 0 bases short and J 0 bases short, with 7 bases between. The length of the CDR3 is 16 residues. Germline V gene data show CDR1 as SGHNT and CDR2 as YYREEE (reference sequence). The chain's CDR3 is CASSLGARSGANVLTF. The DNA of the CDR3 is TGTGCCAGCAGCTTGGGGGCCCGCTCTGGGGCCAACGTCCTGACTTTC.

The genes are TRBV27 and TRBJ1-1, with 7 bases aligning to TRBD1. Germline assignment: CDR1 MNHEY and CDR2 SMNVEV (reference sequence). Trimming at V came to 6 bases and at J to 1 base, leaving 8 bases not matched to a gene. The CDR3 extends over 15 amino acids. This CDR3 reads CASSLTRTGNTEAFF. CDR3 DNA sequence: TGTGCCAGCAGCCTCACCCGGACAGGGAACACTGAAGCTTTCTTT.

The chain uses TRBV6-5 and TRBJ1-2, with D hard to call. V lost 0 bases and J 0 bases, leaving 8 bases between the germline ends. The germline V gene has CDR1 MNHEY and CDR2 SVGAGI. The CDR3 runs to 15 residues. The CDR3 sequence: CASSYSGEANYGYTF. CDR3 bases: TGTGCCAGCAGTTACTCCGGGGAAGCTAACTATGGCTACACCTTC.

The gene calls are TRBV5-6 and TRBJ2-3; possible D gene TRBD2, 8 bases. Trimming removed 6 bases at V and 8 bases at J, with 25 bases between. Germline V gives CDR1 SGHDT, CDR2 YYEEEE. The CDR3 runs 16 residues. This CDR3 reads CASIPGGSGVVGTQYF. CDR3 sequence (DNA): TGTGCCAGCATCCCAGGGGGTAGCGGGGTTGTCGGTACGCAGTATTTT.

This clone was seen once. The rearrangement joins TRBV9 to TRBJ1-3; D is unresolved. Per the germline V gene, CDR1 is SGDLS and CDR2 is YYNGEE. Trimming took off 4 bases at V and 5 bases at J, with 19 bases between the two ends. The CDR3 is 16 residues long. The CDR3 DNA follows: TGTGCCAGCAGCTTCAACCTCAGAAGTGGCAGAAACACCATATATTTT. Its protein product is CASSFNLRSGRNTIYF.

This clone has only a few counts. The chain has TRBV6-1 and TRBJ1-4; D not resolved. Trimming took off 3 bases at V and 4 bases at J, with 15 bases between the two ends. CDR1 is MNHNS, CDR2 SASEGT, per germline. CDR3 size: 16 residues. The CDR3 loop reads CASSDRRVQLNEKLFF. DNA of the CDR3: TGTGCCAGCAGTGACCGACGGGTCCAGCTTAATGAAAAACTGTTTTTT.

The chain employs TRBV11-2 and TRBJ2-7, with D unclear. The CDR3 consists of 15 residues. Germline CDR1 reads SGHAT; CDR2 reads FQNNGV. The V and J ends lost 3 bases and 3 bases respectively, with 15 bases between them. The CDR3 sequence is CASSFLRVLVYEQYV. CDR3 nucleotide sequence: TGTGCCAGCAGCTTCCTCCGGGTCCTTGTCTACGAGCAGTACGTC.